This TCR beta chain derives from a study of shared clonotypes between healthy human individuals. Study at large: A couple of women and a few men aged 18 to 49 served as donors.

The CDR3 runs 14 residues. Germline V gives CDR1 SGHVS, CDR2 FNYEAQ. The V segment lost 5 bases and the J segment 5 bases; nucleotides outside the gene matches: 7. The assay was immunoSEQ multiplex PCR, and TCRdb's table has in-frame clones only and misses some. The sample consists of a few hundred thousand clones, around three quarters of them appearing once. This chain connects TRBV7-6 to TRBJ2-5; 8 positions agree with TRBD1. This clonotype was sampled from a woman in her thirties or forties in good health. Some clones in this sample may be carry-over from other donors' samples. The material sequenced was PBMCs. The CDR3 DNA is TGTGCCAGCAGCGTCGACAGGGGCCGGGAGACCCAGTACTTC. Translating gives CASSVDRGRETQYF. Full variable domain (outside the CDR3, taken from reference TRBV7-6 and TRBJ2-5): GAGVSQSPRYKVTKRGQDVALRCDPISGHVSLYWYRQALGQGPEFLTYFNYEAQQDKSGLPNDRFSAERPEGSISTLTIQRTEQRDSAMYRCASSVDRGRETQYFGPGTRLLVL.